This passage covers 24 T cell receptor beta chains from one sample sequenced in a study of shared clonotypes between healthy human individuals. The data were produced by immunoSEQ multiplex PCR, yet TCRdb's version contains in-frame clones alone and is incomplete. The data contain under 1,100,000 clones, under 80% of them seen just once; the ten biggest clones take up approximately 1.5%. Sequenced: memory CD4+ T cells sorted from blood. The sample's subset: CD45RA-negative fraction. These receptors originate from a man younger than 35 in good health.

Comments on this clone: One end of the junction does not line up with germline, which may come from a read error. The chain has TRBV5-6 and TRBJ1-1; 10 nucleotides line up with TRBD1. From germline, CDR1 is SGHDT and CDR2 YYEEEE. This CDR3 contains 16 residues. The CDR3 loop is CVSSRGQGFRNTEAFF. The DNA for the CDR3 is TGTGTCAGCAGCCGGGGACAGGGGTTCAGGAACACTGAAGCTTTCTTT. The full variable domain, with the rest looked up from reference TRBV5-6 and TRBJ1-1, is DAGVTQSPTHLIKTRGQQVTLRCSPKSGHDTVSWYQQALGQGPQFIFQYYEEEERQRGNFPDRFSGHQFPNYSSELNVNALLLGDSALYLCVSSRGQGFRNTEAFFGQGTRLTVV.

This clone was observed at least ten times. The chain links TRBV25-1 to TRBJ1-6, with D uncertain. This CDR3 spans 13 amino acids. V lost 4 bases, J lost 9 bases, and 10 bases lay in between. From germline, CDR1 is MGHDK and CDR2 SYGVNS. CDR3 nucleotide sequence: TGTGCCAGCAGTGGCGGGGATCGTTCACCCCTCCACTTT. This codes for CASSGGDRSPLHF.

This clone was observed a handful of times. The chain employs TRBV7-2 and TRBJ2-1, with 12 positions matching TRBD2. Per the germline V gene, CDR1 is SGHTA and CDR2 is FQGNSA. This CDR3 region has 15 residues. After removal of 0 bases from V and 8 bases from J, the junction contained 2 bases not matched to a gene. CDR3 sequence: CASSLARTSGDEQFF. The CDR3 coding sequence is TGTGCCAGCAGCTTAGCAAGGACTAGCGGGGATGAGCAGTTCTTC.

This clone came up a few times. The same CDR3 is also encoded by other DNA sequences in this sample. This sequence joins TRBV6-5 and TRBJ2-2; D gene uncertain. Germline values: CDR1 MNHEY, CDR2 SVGAGI. The CDR3 has 12 residues. V was clipped by 2 bases and J by 4 bases, with 2 bases between them. In nucleotides, the CDR3 is TGTGCCAGCAGTTACACCACCGGGGAGCTGTTTTTT. Translated: CASSYTTGELFF.

V gene TRBV9 combines with J gene TRBJ2-3; 14 bases are a match to TRBD2. The CDR3 has 16 amino acids. Trimming at V came to 3 bases and at J to 5 bases, leaving 5 bases not matched to a gene. Germline V CDR1 and CDR2: SGDLS, YYNGEE. The CDR3 DNA reads as TGTGCCAGCAGCGCGACTAGCGGGAGGGCGGAAGATACGCAGTATTTT. Translated: CASSATSGRAEDTQYF. Complete variable domain (other parts from reference TRBV9 and TRBJ2-3): DSGVTQTPKHLITATGQRVTLRCSPRSGDLSVYWYQQSLDQGLQFLIQYYNGEERAKGNILERFSAQQFPDLHSELNLSSLELGDSALYFCASSATSGRAEDTQYFGPGTRLTVL.

This clone was observed a handful of times. The genes are TRBV5-6 and TRBJ1-3, with D perhaps TRBD1 (5 bases). The V and J ends lost 5 bases and 1 base respectively, with 13 bases between them. Germline V gives CDR1 SGHDT, CDR2 YYEEEE. The length of the CDR3 is 15 residues. CDR3 sequence reads: CASRTGPVSGNTIYF. The CDR3 DNA sequence: TGTGCCAGCAGAACAGGCCCGGTTTCTGGAAACACCATATATTTT.

The J gene is TRBJ2-2, the V gene TRBV10-1; D unclear. V was cut by 3 bases and J by 4 bases, with 9 bases left in between. CDR3 size: 14 residues. Germline values: CDR1 WNHNN, CDR2 SYGVQD (reference sequence). The CDR3 protein is CASSETAATGELFF. The CDR3 coding sequence is TGCGCCAGCAGTGAAACCGCCGCCACCGGGGAGCTGTTTTTT.

In the case of this clone: Distinct nucleotide sequences in the sample also encode this CDR3. The genes are TRBV19 and TRBJ1-4; D is perhaps TRBD1 (5 bases). This CDR3 region has 14 residues. CDR1 is LNHDA, CDR2 SQIVND, per germline (reference sequence). V shed 3 bases and J shed 4 bases, with 9 bases lying between them. In nucleotides, the CDR3 is TGTGCCAGTAGTATCGGGGGTCTTAATGAAAAACTGTTTTTT. It is translated as CASSIGGLNEKLFF.

This clone has just a few counts. The chain couples TRBV2 to TRBJ1-1; no firm D call. Germline lookup yields CDR1 SNHLY and CDR2 FYNNEI. The CDR3 has 14 amino acids. V shed 3 bases and J shed 0 bases, with 8 bases lying between them. The CDR3 DNA reads TGTGCCAGCAGTGACACCAGCATGAACACTGAAGCTTTCTTT. This encodes CASSDTSMNTEAFF.

The J gene is TRBJ1-5, the V gene TRBV7-8; D gene unclear. This CDR3 has 12 amino acids. V dropped 1 base and J dropped 10 bases, with 8 bases sitting between them. From germline, CDR1 is SGHVS and CDR2 FQNEAQ. Written as DNA, the CDR3 is TGTGCCAGCAGCTTAGAGTGGGATCCCCAGCATTTT. Protein product: CASSLEWDPQHF.

The rearrangement uses TRBV7-2 and TRBJ2-2, with a weak D call TRBD2 (5 bases). CDR1 is SGHTA, CDR2 FQGNSA, per germline. Trimming pared 1 base from V and 2 bases from J, leaving 8 bases between. This CDR3 spans 15 amino acids. The CDR3 is CASSLVDFNTGELFF. Here the CDR3 DNA reads TGTGCCAGCAGCTTAGTGGACTTTAACACCGGGGAGCTGTTTTTT.

This clone was counted only a few times. This chain's CDR3 is CASRLNAGSSTGGELFF. The CDR3, as DNA: TGTGCAAGTCGCTTAAACGCCGGGTCTTCTACCGGCGGGGAGCTGTTTTTT. This chain connects TRBV12-2 to TRBJ2-2; TRBD2, the D gene given by the table, was not confirmed from the DNA. TRBV12-2 is a pseudogene segment. This CDR3 comprises 17 residues.

The genes are TRBV11-2 and TRBJ2-5; weak D call: TRBD1 (6 bases). Looked up from germline, CDR1 is SGHAT and CDR2 is FQNNGV. V was shortened by 6 bases and J by 3 bases, with 20 bases between the two germline ends. The CDR3 runs 16 residues. CDR3 loop: CASRRGTTLEKETQYF. Written as DNA, the CDR3 is TGTGCCAGCAGGCGAGGGACAACTCTGGAGAAAGAGACCCAGTACTTC.

V and J are TRBV27 and TRBJ2-7; D not resolved. The CDR3 runs 12 residues. Germline CDR1 is MNHEY and CDR2 is SMNVEV (reference sequence). Trimming pared 6 bases from V and 6 bases from J, leaving 12 bases between. CDR3 sequence: CASSNVKGEQYF. The CDR3, as DNA: TGTGCCAGCAGCAACGTAAAGGGCGAGCAGTACTTC.

The rearrangement uses TRBV19 and TRBJ2-1; tentatively, D is TRBD2 (5 bases). Trimming took off 3 bases at V and 5 bases at J, with 14 bases between the two ends. Germline CDR1 reads LNHDA; CDR2 reads SQIVND (reference sequence). The CDR3 loop spans 15 amino acids. CDR3 sequence: CASSIQRLINNEQFF. The CDR3 region has the DNA TGTGCCAGTAGTATCCAGCGGCTTATTAACAATGAGCAGTTCTTC.

The chain's CDR3 is CASTGTGGVDTEAFF. CDR3 in DNA: TGTGCCAGCACAGGGACAGGGGGCGTTGACACTGAAGCTTTCTTT. The rearrangement links TRBV2 to TRBJ1-1; the match to TRBD1 covers 12 bases. Germline loops: CDR1 SNHLY, CDR2 FYNNEI. The CDR3 loop spans 15 amino acids. Trimming at V came to 7 bases and at J to 3 bases, leaving 6 bases not matched to a gene.

The V gene is TRBV5-1, the J gene TRBJ1-1, with D perhaps matching TRBD1 (5 bases). The V and J ends lost 2 bases and 5 bases respectively, with 22 bases between them. The length of the CDR3 is 17 residues. From germline, CDR1 is SGHRS and CDR2 YFSETQ. This CDR3 is CASSFLFSGTHTTEAFF. In DNA form, the CDR3 reads TGCGCCAGCAGCTTTCTTTTCTCCGGGACGCACACTACTGAAGCTTTCTTT.

CDR3 residues: CASNQETGYSGNTIYF. CDR3 nucleotides: TGTGCCAGCAATCAGGAAACTGGATACTCTGGAAACACCATATATTTT. V usage is TRBV2 and J usage is TRBJ1-3, with D unclear. The CDR3 runs to 16 residues. From germline, CDR1 is SNHLY and CDR2 FYNNEI. V shed 7 bases and J shed 0 bases, with 16 bases lying between them.

J is TRBJ1-6 and V is TRBV28; 7 bases line up with TRBD1. This CDR3 is built from 14 residues. The ends lost 5 bases at V and 7 bases at J; junction bases unmatched: 5. The germline gives CDR1 MDHEN, CDR2 SYDVKM. CDR3: CASSGGQKNSPLHF. CDR3 sequence (DNA): TGTGCCAGCAGTGGGGGACAGAAGAATTCACCCCTCCACTTT.

This clone has only a few counts. The chain couples TRBV28 to TRBJ2-3; 7 nucleotides agree with TRBD2. The CDR3 is made up of 16 amino acids. The V segment lost 2 bases and the J segment 0 bases; nucleotides outside the gene matches: 5. Germline CDR1 and CDR2: MDHEN and SYDVKM. The CDR3 sequence is CASSLSGAGSTDTQYF. The CDR3, as DNA: TGTGCCAGCAGTTTAAGCGGGGCCGGGAGCACAGATACGCAGTATTTT.

The chain is built from TRBV6-5 and TRBJ1-1, with D uncertain. Trimming shortened V by 6 bases and J by 14 bases, and 22 bases separated the two germline ends. Germline loops: CDR1 MNHEY, CDR2 SVGAGI. CDR3 length: 13 amino acids. CDR3 sequence: CASRRRAASDEFF. In nucleotides, the CDR3 is TGTGCCAGCAGGCGCCGGGCGGCCTCCGATGAGTTCTTT.

The chain links TRBV7-3 to TRBJ2-2; no firm D call. The CDR3 runs 13 residues. Trimming took off 3 bases at V and 0 bases at J, with 2 bases between the two ends. Germline CDR1 is SGHTA and CDR2 is FQGTGA. CDR3: CASSFPNTGELFF. The CDR3 nucleotides are TGTGCCAGCAGCTTTCCGAACACCGGGGAGCTGTTTTTT.

CDR3 protein: CASRYSGNSPLHF. The CDR3 DNA follows: TGTGCCAGCAGATATTCGGGGAATTCACCCCTCCACTTT. The chain employs TRBV6-5 and TRBJ1-6; D is unclear. CDR1 and CDR2 from the germline V gene are MNHEY and SVGAGI. Between the trimmed V and J ends, which lost 6 bases and 7 bases, there was a span of 10 bases. The CDR3 sequence is 13 residues long.

CDR3 sequence: CASSLDRGYEQYF. In DNA form, the CDR3 reads TGTGCCAGCAGCCTGGACAGGGGTTACGAGCAGTACTTC. The gene calls are TRBV27 and TRBJ2-7, with TRBD1 matching over 9 bases. Germline trimming cut 6 bases from V and 4 bases from J; bases unmatched to any gene: 4. Germline V gives CDR1 MNHEY, CDR2 SMNVEV (reference sequence). This CDR3 comprises 13 residues.